These 23 T cell receptor beta chains share one sample of origin, sequenced in a study of blood T cells in healthy people across ages. Using a J-beta primer mix together with a sample-barcoded 5' primer, a second PCR was run for about 6 to 11 cycles. TCRdb processed the 5' RACE reads anew with MiXCR; each CDR3 protein has one entry. The repertoire holds some 890,000 distinct CDR3 sequences, with almost 30% as singletons. Another study also made use of these data, one on T cells of mothers and their children.

The sequenced sample was blood. The source is a woman in her thirties or forties in good health.

This clonotype has at least ten counts. This chain uses TRBV13 with TRBJ1-2, with unresolved D. The CDR3 has 14 amino acids. Germline V gene data show CDR1 as PRHDT and CDR2 as FYEKMQ (reference sequence). The V end lost 0 bases, the J end lost 4 bases, and 9 bases lay between the germline ends. CDR3 loop: CASSLGGVFYGYTF. CDR3 nucleotides: TGTGCCAGCAGCTTAGGCGGGGTTTTCTATGGCTACACCTTC.

This rearrangement joins TRBV3-1 to TRBJ2-3; TRBD2 agrees at 10 bases. The CDR3 contains 17 residues. J was trimmed by 5 bases and V by 3 bases; bases with no gene match: 11. Germline V gene sequence: CDR1 LGHDT, CDR2 YNNKEL (reference sequence). The CDR3 sequence is CASSQALAGVGGDTQYF. The DNA for the CDR3 is TGTGCCAGCAGCCAGGCTCTAGCGGGGGTCGGGGGAGATACGCAGTATTTT.

The V and J genes are TRBV7-2 and TRBJ1-2; a possible D gene is TRBD1 (6 bases). The CDR3 length is 16 residues. CDR1 is SGHTA, CDR2 FQGNSA, per germline. Trimming left V 2 bases short and J 0 bases short, with 13 bases between. CDR3 nucleotides: TGTGCCAGCAGCTTAATCGGGGCAGGGGCTAACTATGGCTACACCTTC. Protein product: CASSLIGAGANYGYTF.

The table lists this clonotype with a few counts. J is TRBJ1-2 and V is TRBV12-3 or TRBV12-4; 9 positions agree with TRBD1. Trimming cost V 5 bases and J 8 bases; bases outside gene matches: 15. The CDR3 totals 16 residues. In nucleotides, the CDR3 is TGTGCCAGCAGTCAAATGCCACAGGGGGCTCGAGGAGGCTACACCTTC. Translating it yields CASSQMPQGARGGYTF.

This clonotype was seen only a few times. The chain has TRBV7-9 and TRBJ2-7; the D is unclear. Germline V gene lookup returns CDR1 SEHNR and CDR2 FQNEAQ (reference sequence). V dropped 0 bases and J dropped 2 bases, with 14 bases sitting between them. The CDR3 runs to 16 residues. CDR3: CASSLAASDATYEQYF. CDR3 nucleotides: TGTGCCAGCAGCTTAGCAGCTTCGGACGCTACCTACGAGCAGTACTTC.

V is TRBV5-1 and J is TRBJ1-2; 7 bases are shared with TRBD1. The V segment lost 2 bases and the J segment 4 bases; nucleotides outside the gene matches: 5. CDR3 length: 14 residues. The germline CDR1 and CDR2 sequences are SGHRS and YFSETQ. As DNA, the CDR3 is TGCGCCAGCAGCTTTGGGGACAGACCCTATGGCTACACCTTC. It is translated as CASSFGDRPYGYTF.

V and J are TRBV18 and TRBJ2-4; D possibly corresponds to TRBD2 (7 bases). The CDR3 contains 15 residues. V was pared by 6 bases and J by 6 bases, with 18 bases between. CDR1 is KGHSH, CDR2 LQKENI, per germline. The DNA of the CDR3 is TGTGCCAGCTCCCAAGGGACGGGGGGCCTAAACATTCAGTACTTC. The encoded protein is CASSQGTGGLNIQYF.

A note on this clonotype: Sequence at one end of the junction differs from germline and may be a read error. The gene calls are TRBV2 and TRBJ1-4; 8 nucleotides agree with TRBD1. The CDR3 is made up of 15 amino acids. Germline V gene sequence: CDR1 SNHLY, CDR2 FYNNEI. CDR3 coding DNA: TGTGCCAGCAGAGTGACAGGGGTTACTAATGAAAAACGGTTTTTT. Protein product: CASRVTGVTNEKRFF.

CDR3 DNA sequence: TGTGCCAGCAGCAACCGAGGACAGACCTACGAGCAGTACTTC. The encoded protein is CASSNRGQTYEQYF. J is TRBJ2-5 and V is TRBV7-2; D is perhaps TRBD1 (6 bases). The J call is doubtful: the DNA matches TRBJ2-7 better. The CDR3 loop spans 14 amino acids. The germline V gene has CDR1 SGHTA and CDR2 FQGNSA.

This clonotype appeared many times. The genes are TRBV7-9 and TRBJ2-7; the D gene could be TRBD1 or TRBD2 (5 bases each). Germline V CDR1 and CDR2: SEHNR, FQNEAQ (reference sequence). This CDR3 spans 17 amino acids. V lost 5 bases to trimming and J lost 4 bases, with 24 bases between them. The CDR3 is CASSDTRGRTKVYEQYF. The DNA for the CDR3 is TGTGCCAGCAGCGATACGAGGGGCAGGACAAAGGTTTACGAGCAGTACTTC.

This clonotype was picked up many times. The chain links TRBV4-1 to TRBJ2-3; D is possibly TRBD2 (7 bases). The CDR3 spans 16 residues. Germline V gene data show CDR1 as MGHRA and CDR2 as YSYEKL. V lost 4 bases and J lost 0, with 14 bases in between. The CDR3 DNA reads as TGCGCCAGCAGCCTGTTGGGGGGGGCGAGCACAGATACGCAGTATTTT. It is translated as CASSLLGGASTDTQYF.

The sample holds many counts of this clonotype. The chain uses TRBV7-2 and TRBJ2-1, with 8 bases aligning to TRBD1. This CDR3 has 14 amino acids. Trimming took 3 bases from V and 8 from J; bases not matched to a gene: 6. Germline CDR1 reads SGHTA; CDR2 reads FQGNSA. For the CDR3, the DNA is TGTGCCAGCAGCTTGGGGACAGGCGGGGATGAGCAGTTCTTC. Its translation is CASSLGTGGDEQFF.

This clonotype has more than one count but fewer than ten. At one end the junction does not follow the germline gene, possibly because of a read error. The chain joins TRBV7-8 to TRBJ1-1, with TRBD1 as a possible D gene (5 bases). This CDR3 has 15 amino acids. Germline CDR1 and CDR2: SGHVS and FQNEAQ. DNA for the CDR3: TGTGCCAGCGGCTTAGGTTCGGGGTTGGACACCGAAGCTTTCTTT. Its protein is CASGLGSGLDTEAFF.

About this clonotype itself: Because the CDR3 is missing its conserved closing phenylalanine or tryptophan, this is likely a read error. The V gene is TRBV6-5, the J gene TRBJ2-5; D is uncertain. Germline loops: CDR1 MNHEY, CDR2 SVGAGI. This CDR3 contains 14 residues. Trimming took off 4 bases at V and 0 bases at J, with 9 bases between the two ends. CDR3 bases: TGTGCCAGCAGTTGCACTGCATACCAAGAGACCCAGTACGTC. Amino acids: CASSCTAYQETQYV.

The chain couples TRBV7-2 to TRBJ2-3; a weak D match, TRBD2 (6 bases). Looked up from germline, CDR1 is SGHTA and CDR2 is FQGNSA. The CDR3 spans 16 residues. Trimming took off 1 base at V and 12 bases at J, with 23 bases between the two ends. CDR3 nucleotides: TGTGCCAGCAGCTTAGACCCTGCGGGGAACACAGATGCACAGTATTTT. Amino acids: CASSLDPAGNTDAQYF.

In this sample, this clonotype turned up once. Just one base apart from a much larger clone, this may be a read error. The V gene is TRBV7-2, the J gene TRBJ1-1; tentative D call: TRBD1 (5 bases). This CDR3 comprises 15 residues. The V gene's germline CDR1 is SGHTA and CDR2 FQGNSA. The CDR3 loop is CAGSPGGGMNTEAFF. CDR3 nucleotide sequence: TGTGCCGGCAGCCCAGGCGGGGGAATGAACACTGAAGCTTTCTTT.

In regard to this clonotype: The junction departs from the called germline gene at one end, perhaps through a read error. The chain uses TRBV3-1 and TRBJ2-6, with D possibly being TRBD1 (5 bases). Germline V lookup: CDR1 LGHDT, CDR2 YNNKEL (reference sequence). The CDR3 spans 16 residues. CDR3 nucleotide sequence: TGTGCCAGCAGCCAGAGGACCTCCTCTGGGGCCAACGTCCGGACTTTC. This sequence encodes CASSQRTSSGANVRTF.

This clonotype occurred a few times. The junction departs from germline at one end; a sequencing error may be responsible. The rearrangement joins TRBV19 to TRBJ2-5; D gene unclear. CDR1 LNHDA and CDR2 SQIVND come from the germline V gene (reference sequence). The CDR3 runs to 13 residues. The chain's CDR3 is CAGSGRSQETQYF. In DNA form, the CDR3 reads TGTGCCGGTAGTGGCCGGTCCCAAGAGACCCAGTACTTC.

This clonotype was picked up many times. This chain connects TRBV4-1 to TRBJ2-7; 9 bases match TRBD1. Germline CDR1 and CDR2: MGHRA and YSYEKL. This CDR3 is built from 16 residues. Trimming took 5 bases from V and 7 from J; bases not matched to a gene: 15. The CDR3 loop is CASSGPVTGGFVEQYF. The CDR3 nucleotides are TGCGCCAGCAGCGGACCTGTTACAGGGGGCTTTGTTGAGCAGTACTTC.

This clonotype was seen ten or more times. The rearrangement links TRBV12-3 or TRBV12-4 to TRBJ1-6; D is unresolved. Trimming left V 6 bases short and J 8 bases short, with 14 bases between. The CDR3 loop spans 14 amino acids. This CDR3 reads CASSLPGRHSPLHF. CDR3 DNA sequence: TGTGCCAGCAGCTTACCAGGTCGTCATTCACCCCTCCACTTT.

The sample holds a few counts of this clonotype. The rearrangement uses TRBV20-1 and TRBJ2-5; 10 bases are a match to TRBD1. The DNA matches TRBJ2-7 better at its end, which makes the J call doubtful. The germline V gene encodes CDR1 DFQATT and CDR2 SNEGSKA (reference sequence). The CDR3 extends over 13 amino acids. CDR3 amino acids: CSASWDRGYEQYF. DNA for the CDR3: TGCAGTGCCAGTTGGGACAGGGGCTACGAGCAGTACTTC.

In this sample, this clonotype turned up many times. The chain recombines TRBV5-1 with TRBJ2-7; 9 bases fit TRBD1. With V trimmed by 4 bases and J by 2 bases, 10 bases remained unmatched. The CDR3 is 16 amino acids. Germline CDR1 and CDR2: SGHRS and YFSETQ. The CDR3 region is CASSPGQGPKTYEQYF. Here the CDR3 DNA reads TGCGCCAGCAGCCCGGGACAGGGACCGAAAACCTACGAGCAGTACTTC. Supplemented by reference TRBV5-1 and TRBJ2-7, the full variable domain reads KAGVTQTPRYLIKTRGQQVTLSCSPISGHRSVSWYQQTPGQGLQFLFEYFSETQRNKGNFPGRFSGRQFSNSRSEMNVSTLELGDSALYLCASSPGQGPKTYEQYFGPGTRLTVT.

There are a few counts of this clonotype. This chain uses TRBV7-2 with TRBJ2-5; a possible D gene is TRBD1 (5 bases). Trimming took off 3 bases at V and 4 bases at J, with 12 bases between the two ends. Germline CDR1 SGHTA, CDR2 FQGNSA. The CDR3 extends over 14 amino acids. DNA of the CDR3: TGTGCCAGCAGCTTCTCAGGGAAAGGAGAGACCCAGTACTTC. Translated, it gives CASSFSGKGETQYF.